The 19 T cell receptor beta chains below all came from one sample that was sequenced in a study of PD-1 blockade in classical Hodgkin lymphoma. Here immunoSEQ multiplex PCR was the method, and the copy in TCRdb shows in-frame clones only, minus some. The data contain approximately 84,000 clones, 83% of them singletons. Time point defined: cycle 4 day 1 (C4D1), after more than 5 weeks of nivolumab. Every patient had relapsed following autologous stem cell transplantation, and cohorts differed in brentuximab vedotin exposure. Sample: peripheral blood mononuclear cells (PBMCs), taken before the fourth cycle of nivolumab. These receptors came from a human donor with classical Hodgkin lymphoma.

About this clone itself: The junction departs from germline at one end; a sequencing error may be responsible. This chain links TRBV5-1 with TRBJ2-7; the match to TRBD2 covers 14 bases. CDR3 length equals 13 residues. Germline lookup yields CDR1 SGHRS and CDR2 YFSETQ. CDR3 sequence: CASSSGTSGRLAF. CDR3 DNA: TGCGCCAGCAGCTCGGGGACTAGCGGGAGACTAGCCTTC.

The genes are TRBV19 and TRBJ2-1; 12 nucleotides line up with TRBD2. There are 17 residues in the CDR3. Trimming took 6 bases from V and 5 from J; bases not matched to a gene: 11. Germline V gene data show CDR1 as LNHDA and CDR2 as SQIVND (reference sequence). CDR3 sequence: CASRPHEGLAGNNEQFF. Here the CDR3 DNA reads TGTGCCAGTAGACCACACGAGGGACTAGCGGGTAACAATGAGCAGTTCTTC. Together with reference TRBV19 and TRBJ2-1, the CDR3 gives the full variable domain: DGGITQSPKYLFRKEGQNVTLSCEQNLNHDAMYWYRQDPGQGLRLIYYSQIVNDFQKGDIAEGYSVSREKKESFPLTVTSAQKNPTAFYLCASRPHEGLAGNNEQFFGPGTRLTVL.

The chain uses TRBV10-2 and TRBJ1-1; no clear D gene. The CDR3 totals 16 residues. V was shortened by 5 bases and J by 0 bases, with 16 bases between the two germline ends. CDR1 is WSHSY and CDR2 is SAAADI in the germline V gene. The CDR3 DNA reads TGCGCCAGCAGTATGCGGGGAAGGCACATGAACACTGAAGCTTTCTTT. Encoded protein: CASSMRGRHMNTEAFF.

The chain joins TRBV5-1 to TRBJ2-7, with 11 nucleotides matching TRBD2. The CDR3 spans 13 residues. The J segment lost 5 bases and the V segment lost 4 bases, leaving 2 bases of the junction unmatched. The germline V gene encodes CDR1 SGHRS and CDR2 YFSETQ. The CDR3 protein is CASSPTSGNEQYF. CDR3 DNA sequence: TGCGCCAGCAGCCCGACTAGCGGGAACGAGCAGTACTTC. Looking up the rest from reference TRBV5-1 and TRBJ2-7 gives the full variable domain: KAGVTQTPRYLIKTRGQQVTLSCSPISGHRSVSWYQQTPGQGLQFLFEYFSETQRNKGNFPGRFSGRQFSNSRSEMNVSTLELGDSALYLCASSPTSGNEQYFGPGTRLTVT.

This clone was detected once. Here the CDR3 DNA reads TGTGCTAGTGCCGCGCGGGGGGGATGGAGCACTGAAGCTTTCTTT. Translating it yields CASAARGGWSTEAFF. This chain uses TRBV12-5 with TRBJ1-1; D is perhaps TRBD1 (5 bases). CDR3 length: 15 amino acids. Germline-derived CDR1 and CDR2 are LGHNT and FRNRAP. V lost 7 bases and J lost 4, with 19 bases in between.

The table lists this clone with a few counts. The V call is TRBV19, the J call TRBJ2-2; D tentatively reads TRBD1 or TRBD2 (5 bases each). V lost 5 bases and J lost 3, with 19 bases in between. The CDR3 length is 17 residues. Germline V lookup: CDR1 LNHDA, CDR2 SQIVND (reference sequence). The CDR3 coding sequence is TGTGCCAGTAGTTCCAACCGGGACGTTGGAGACACCGGGGAGCTGTTTTTT. It yields the protein CASSSNRDVGDTGELFF.

V and J are TRBV29-1 and TRBJ2-1, with a weak D call TRBD2 (5 bases). V was trimmed by 4 bases and J by 5 bases, leaving 9 bases between them. The CDR3 extends over 12 amino acids. Per germline, CDR1 SQVTM and CDR2 ANQGSEA. The chain's CDR3 is CSVGGGHNEQFF. The CDR3 DNA reads as TGCAGCGTTGGTGGCGGGCACAATGAGCAGTTCTTC.

The CDR3 sequence is CASVNTPGSGANVLTF. The CDR3 bases are TGTGCCAGTGTTAACACTCCAGGCTCTGGGGCCAACGTCCTGACTTTC. This chain connects TRBV19 to TRBJ2-6; D not certain. Germline CDR1 reads LNHDA; CDR2 reads SQIVND (reference sequence). Trimming took off 8 bases at V and 0 bases at J, with 14 bases between the two ends. The CDR3 totals 16 residues.

The V and J genes are TRBV28 and TRBJ2-5; D unclear. Germline CDR1 is MDHEN and CDR2 is SYDVKM. This CDR3 has 15 residues. V lost 0 bases and J 0 bases, leaving 8 bases between the germline ends. The CDR3 DNA is TGTGCCAGCAGTTTATGGCCCCGGTACCAAGAGACCCAGTACTTC. Protein: CASSLWPRYQETQYF.

The chain links TRBV4-1 to TRBJ2-5, with 8 bases fitting TRBD2. The J call may be faulty, since TRBJ2-7 better matches the DNA end. The CDR3 totals 15 residues. CDR1 and CDR2 (germline): MGHRA, YSYEKL. The CDR3 sequence is CASSRELAVTYEQYF. The CDR3 nucleotides are TGCGCCAGCAGCCGGGAACTAGCGGTAACCTACGAGCAGTACTTC.

In this sample, this clone turned up once. V is TRBV6-1 and J is TRBJ2-3; D not certain. The CDR3 covers 15 residues. V gave up 2 bases and J gave up 0 bases, with 9 bases separating them. Germline V gene lookup returns CDR1 MNHNS and CDR2 SASEGT. The CDR3 bases are TGTGCCAGCAGTGAACCCCAGGCTAGCACAGATACGCAGTATTTT. Translating it yields CASSEPQASTDTQYF.

The chain's CDR3 is CASSYGGTGGGDEQYF. CDR3 sequence (DNA): TGTGCCAGCAGTTACGGGGGGACAGGGGGCGGGGACGAGCAGTACTTC. This chain links TRBV6-5 with TRBJ2-7; 12 positions agree with TRBD1. Per germline, CDR1 MNHEY and CDR2 SVGAGI. J was trimmed by 5 bases and V by 2 bases; bases with no gene match: 7. The CDR3 runs to 16 residues.

The chain links TRBV30 to TRBJ2-3, with 10 nucleotides matching TRBD2. Per germline, CDR1 GTSNPN and CDR2 SVGIG (reference sequence). Losses at the gene ends were 0 bases for V and 5 bases for J; bases not matched to a gene: 5. There are 15 residues in the CDR3. CDR3 bases: TGTGCCTGGAGTGTAACTAGCGGGGCGGGAGATACGCAGTATTTT. This translates into CAWSVTSGAGDTQYF.

The genes are TRBV19 and TRBJ2-2; 7 bases align to TRBD2. The J segment lost 0 bases and the V segment lost 5 bases, leaving 9 bases of the junction unmatched. This CDR3 comprises 17 residues. Per germline, CDR1 LNHDA and CDR2 SQIVND (reference sequence). CDR3 coding DNA: TGTGCCAGTAGTGGTGGGGGAGGGCCCCCGAACACCGGGGAGCTGTTTTTT. The encoded protein is CASSGGGGPPNTGELFF. The full variable domain, completed using reference TRBV19 and TRBJ2-2, is DGGITQSPKYLFRKEGQNVTLSCEQNLNHDAMYWYRQDPGQGLRLIYYSQIVNDFQKGDIAEGYSVSREKKESFPLTVTSAQKNPTAFYLCASSGGGGPPNTGELFFGEGSRLTVL.

The chain has TRBV6-4 and TRBJ1-2; D might be TRBD1 (6 bases). This CDR3 comprises 16 residues. Germline loops: CDR1 MRHNA, CDR2 SNTAGT. V was cut by 2 bases and J by 7 bases, with 20 bases left in between. The CDR3 DNA reads TGTGCCAGCAGTGACAAAGGGGGTGACCCCGTGGTTGGCTACACCTTC. Its protein is CASSDKGGDPVVGYTF.

The rearrangement joins TRBV5-1 to TRBJ2-6; 7 nucleotides align to TRBD1. V was pared by 7 bases and J by 0 bases, with 10 bases of the junction left unmatched. The CDR3 spans 17 residues. The germline CDR1 and CDR2 sequences are SGHRS and YFSETQ. Written as DNA, the CDR3 is TGCGCCAGCCAAAGGACAGGATCCAGCTCTGGGGCCAACGTCCTGACTTTC. It is translated as CASQRTGSSSGANVLTF.

The V gene is TRBV11-2, the J gene TRBJ2-5; no clear D gene. CDR1 SGHAT and CDR2 FQNNGV come from the germline V gene. V lost 5 bases and J 4 bases, leaving 23 bases between the germline ends. The CDR3 has 17 residues. The CDR3: CASSVAPLGSGPETQYF. CDR3 nucleotides: TGTGCCAGCAGCGTAGCACCCCTCGGGTCGGGCCCAGAGACCCAGTACTTC.

The chain uses TRBV5-8 and TRBJ2-1, with D unclear. V dropped 0 bases and J dropped 12 bases, with 19 bases sitting between them. The CDR3 runs to 15 residues. The V gene's germline CDR1 is SGHTS and CDR2 YDEGEE. CDR3 nucleotides: TGTGCCAGCAGCTTGGTGGTAAATACCCATCTCCCGCAGTTCTTC. Encoded protein: CASSLVVNTHLPQFF.

The rearrangement uses TRBV5-1 and TRBJ2-6; possible D gene TRBD2, 5 bases. Trimming shortened V by 0 bases and J by 0 bases, and 7 bases separated the two germline ends. The length of the CDR3 is 16 residues. The germline gives CDR1 SGHRS, CDR2 YFSETQ. CDR3 in amino acids: CASSLGRASGANVLTF. The CDR3, as DNA: TGCGCCAGCAGCTTGGGGCGGGCCTCTGGGGCCAACGTCCTGACTTTC.